This T cell receptor beta chain originates from a study of blood T cells in healthy people across ages. The overall study: With template switching, about one barcoded beta molecule was captured per two T cells.

Germline CDR1 is DFQATT and CDR2 is SNEGSKA (reference sequence). The CDR3 spans 14 residues. The V and J ends lost 3 bases and 5 bases respectively, with 16 bases between them. For the second PCR, which ran for 7 to 11 cycles, a sample-barcoded 5' primer and a J-beta primer mix were used. TCRdb analysed the 5' RACE reads with MiXCR anew, one entry per CDR3 protein. The sample shows 1.5 million to 2 million distinct CDR3 sequences, approximately 28% of them seen only once. The chain combines TRBV20-1 with TRBJ1-1; the D gene is possibly TRBD1 (6 bases). This TCR was recovered from a woman aged 30 to 39 in good health. Input material: blood. The CDR3 nucleotides read TGCAGTGCTAGTTCCAACAGGGTTGGGACTGAAGCTTTCTTT. Amino acid sequence: CSASSNRVGTEAFF.